This T cell receptor beta chain is from a study of blood T cell repertoires in COVID-19. Study context: Sites across the United States, Italy and Spain contributed samples from acute and convalescent COVID-19. T cells, B-cell-depleted T cells, or PBMCs supplied cDNA or gDNA.

Germline V gene data show CDR1 as MNHEY and CDR2 as SMNVEV (reference sequence). This CDR3 spans 14 amino acids. With 4 bases clipped from V and 2 bases from J, the junction kept 4 bases outside the gene matches. Per the original data handling: Reference gene primer amplification yielded estimated nucleated cell counts. Measured with immunoSEQ multiplex PCR; TCRdb has only the in-frame clones, and not every one. V and J calls and clone size come straight from that table; D and trimming were deduced from the DNA. Here the sample spans roughly 49,000 clones, more than 80% being singletons. Seattle patients were enrolled during active infection and followed longitudinally.

Input material: peripheral blood. The source is a man in his fifties or sixties with COVID-19, enrolled during active disease. The genes are TRBV27 and TRBJ2-7; 8 bases are a match to TRBD1. CDR3 residues: CASSSKQGAYEQYF. The CDR3 DNA is TGTGCCAGCAGTTCCAAACAGGGGGCCTACGAGCAGTACTTC.